The clone carrying this TCR beta chain showed up just a few times. Its antigen is still unknown. The sample originates from a study of blood T cells in healthy people across ages. Study details: Capture by template switching was about one barcoded beta molecule per two T cells.

A J-beta primer mix and a sample-barcoded 5' primer were used in a second PCR of about 6 to 12 cycles. TCRdb re-analysed the 5' RACE reads in MiXCR, keeping a single row per CDR3 protein. The sample holds approximately 1,000,000 distinct CDR3 sequences, roughly two fifths seen once. Regarding the study as a whole: Higher diversity and more naive CD4+ cells were features of long-lived donors, compared to aged donors.

The CDR3 has 15 amino acids. The J segment lost 13 bases and the V segment lost 2 bases, leaving 10 bases of the junction unmatched. The germline gives CDR1 MNHEY, CDR2 SMNVEV (reference sequence). The sequence came from a man between 18 and 29 years old in good health. This chain joins TRBV27 and TRBJ2-1, with 11 bases that match TRBD2. The sample consisted of blood. This CDR3 reads CASSLGSSGGAEQFF. The CDR3 DNA sequence: TGTGCCAGCAGTTTAGGGAGTAGCGGGGGGGCCGAACAGTTCTTC.